The following is a T cell receptor (beta chain) sequence with its context. This clone was recorded a few times. There is no known antigen for this receptor. The sample holds no much larger clone one base away, and base qualities are not on file. From each donor, a single peripheral blood sample of approximately 120 mL on average was drawn into heparinised tubes. Naive, central memory, regulatory and stem cell-like memory CD4+ T cells were sorted on a BD FACSAria II using a panel including CD45RO, CCR7, CD25, CD127, CD95 and CD27. Purity was above 98% for every sorted population. PBMCs were isolated immediately by Lymphoprep density gradient centrifugation and stained directly without culture. Samples were stained and sorted in pairs, with one healthy donor and one patient per experiment, so that batch effects were minimized. The data derive from a study of beta chain features in type 1 diabetes (dated by TCRdb to the late 2010s). Concerning the study at large: Patients and healthy donors did not differ in mean age, gender distribution, total cell number or subset yield. A total of 85 million to 110 million sorted cells were examined across all samples, and RNA yield correlated strongly with the number of cells per subset. In the study, recently diagnosed type 1 diabetes patients and matched healthy donors were compared on the TCRB repertoires of their sorted circulating CD4+ T cell subsets. Naive and central memory subsets were obtained from all 30 or so donors, but regulatory and stem cell-like memory subsets were isolated from only 8 patients and roughly 8 healthy donors.

The entire isolated RNA was reverse transcribed using the High Capacity cDNA Reverse Transcription Kit, and thus expressed TCRB transcripts were sequenced. Deep immunoSEQ sequencing was applied to naive, central memory and regulatory T cell samples, giving an average of about 3.7 million total reads per sample. Sorted cells were lysed in RLT buffer and RNA was extracted with DNase-treated RNeasy Micro or Mini kits, depending on cell number. Each cell subset was processed on its own to prevent cross-contamination, while patient and healthy donor samples were processed together. The immunoSEQ multiplex PCR was used to amplify TCRB sequences from cDNA, yielding 87-bp fragments that span the CDR3 region. Sequencing of the amplicons was done on the Illumina HiSeq platform. On the study's bioinformatics: Synthetic template baselines were used to correct PCR bias computationally, reads within Hamming distance 2 were collapsed, and singletons that could not be merged were discarded. By aligning reads against IMGT, V, D and J genes, CDR3 length, and insertions or deletions at six rearrangement sites were assigned. Within each subset, clonotype counts were normalized to sorted cell number, and only after that were true diversity and Gini coefficients computed with the tcR R package. The overlap coefficient, calculated on TCRB nucleotide sequences, was used to quantify repertoire sharing. Here the immuneACCESS table is served through TCRdb, limited to in-frame sequences with V and J called. Missing clones are a known gap in these copies; in checked studies unresolved V genes cover under half, and the rest lacks a known reason. V and J calls and clone size are copied from that table; D and trimming were computed from the DNA. This sample gives roughly 150,000 clones in total; about 10% of them show up just once. Of the sample, 0.7% is held by the ten largest clones.

The paper as a whole reports these results and caveats: Naive, central memory and regulatory TCRB repertoires appeared more similar among patients than among healthy donors. Only small numbers of individuals were included in the HLA sub-analyses, which left unresolved whether HLA type had any influence on TCRB rearrangement. Fewer insertions and more nucleotide deletions at VDJ recombination sites were observed in patients with type 1 diabetes, implying thymic rearrangement abnormalities. PCR might favor shorter templates, but patient and control samples were amplified and corrected together, so any skew would affect both groups equally. Type 1 diabetes patients showed a moderate but significant shortening of TCRB CDR3 length in all four CD4+ subsets. Because cDNA rather than genomic DNA was sequenced, highly expressing activated cells could have been over-represented, although no difference in activation and CD3 levels was found between groups.

In the germline V gene, CDR1 corresponds to LGHNT and CDR2 to FRNRAP. From the cysteine through the phenylalanine, the CDR3 covers 13 amino acids. The CDR3 DNA has 39 bases and is translated from base 1. Trimming takes 6 bases off V and 7 bases off J; junction bases not matched to a gene: 6. The chain joins TRBV12-5 to TRBJ2-1, and TRBD1 matches 7 of the central bases. The source is a woman aged 25 to 39 with type 1 diabetes. Specimen: central memory CD4+ T cells from blood. The DNA sequence is TGTGCTAGTGGCCCGAAGGGGGCGAATGAGCAGTTCTTC. This sequence encodes CASGPKGANEQFF.